These T cell receptor beta chains were read from a single sample in a study of cytomegalovirus exposure and HLA in healthy donors. Measured with immunoSEQ multiplex PCR; TCRdb has only the in-frame clones, and not every one. The table has tens of thousands of clones, roughly two thirds seen once. The sample consisted of PBMCs. These receptors all come from a man aged 25 to 40 in good health and CMV-seronegative. Each CDR3 is given with its conserved first and last residue. D genes are given only for firm matches. Only some rows state a clone size, as once, few, many or a class for expanded clones.

D gene: TRBD1
V gene: TRBV4-3
J gene: TRBJ1-4
clone size: few
CDR3 DNA: TGCGCCAGCAGCCAACGCCCTCGGGGGACAGAGCAAAAACTGTTTTTT
CDR3 protein: CASSQRPRGTEQKLFF

D gene: TRBD2
V gene: TRBV9
J gene: TRBJ2-3
clone size: NA
CDR3 DNA: TGTGCCGGTAGCGGGGCTAGCACAGATACGCAGTATTTT
CDR3 protein: CAGSGASTDTQYF

D gene: NA
V gene: TRBV5-1
J gene: TRBJ2-5
clone size: NA
CDR3 DNA: TGCGCCAGCAGCTTGGGAGGGTTGGAGACCCAGTACTTC
CDR3 protein: CASSLGGLETQYF

D gene: TRBD1
V gene: TRBV13
J gene: TRBJ2-7
clone size: few
CDR3 DNA: TGTGCCAGCAGCCTCCCGGGATTGACAGGGGTGAGCGAGCAGTACTTC
CDR3 protein: CASSLPGLTGVSEQYF

D gene: NA
V gene: TRBV7-9
J gene: TRBJ1-2
clone size: NA
CDR3 DNA: TGTGCCAGCAGCTTTTCAGACAGCTATGGCTACACCTTC
CDR3 protein: CASSFSDSYGYTF

D gene: NA
V gene: TRBV5-1
J gene: TRBJ1-1
clone size: NA
CDR3 DNA: TGCGCCAGCTGGGGGCACACTGAAGCTTTCTTT
CDR3 protein: CASWGHTEAFF

D gene: NA
V gene: TRBV5-1
J gene: TRBJ1-1
clone size: few
CDR3 DNA: TGCGCCAGCAGCTTCGGGGGAGGACGCACTGAAGCTTTCTTT
CDR3 protein: CASSFGGGRTEAFF

D gene: NA
V gene: TRBV28
J gene: TRBJ1-2
clone size: NA
CDR3 DNA: TGTGCCAGCAGCTCCGGGAGGTCCTATGGCTACACCTTC
CDR3 protein: CASSSGRSYGYTF

D gene: TRBD2
V gene: TRBV7-9
J gene: TRBJ2-7
clone size: NA
CDR3 DNA: TGTGCCAGCAGCCGCCCCAGCGGGGGTATCGTGGGAGAGCAGTACTTC
CDR3 protein: CASSRPSGGIVGEQYF

D gene: TRBD1
V gene: TRBV9
J gene: TRBJ2-5
clone size: NA
CDR3 DNA: TGTGCCAGCAGCGACCTAAGACAGGGTGGCGAGACCCAGTACTTC
CDR3 protein: CASSDLRQGGETQYF

D gene: NA
V gene: TRBV6-1
J gene: TRBJ1-6
clone size: NA
CDR3 DNA: TGTGCCAGCAGTGAACTTGGCCGCTCACCCCTCCACTTT
CDR3 protein: CASSELGRSPLHF

D gene: NA
V gene: TRBV2
J gene: TRBJ2-1
clone size: once
CDR3 DNA: TGTGCCAGCCCCCGGGGGGAGGGGGGCAGTAAGTTCTTC
CDR3 protein: CASPRGEGGSKFF

D gene: NA
V gene: TRBV29-1
J gene: TRBJ1-1
clone size: NA
CDR3 DNA: TGCAGCGTCTCGGACAGGAACACTGAAGCTTTCTTT
CDR3 protein: CSVSDRNTEAFF

D gene: NA
V gene: TRBV18
J gene: TRBJ1-5
clone size: NA
CDR3 DNA: TGTGCCAGCTCACCACCCGGGAGGACTAGCAATCAGCCCCAGCATTTT
CDR3 protein: CASSPPGRTSNQPQHF

D gene: TRBD1
V gene: TRBV5-8
J gene: TRBJ2-7
clone size: NA
CDR3 DNA: TGTGCCAGCAGCCATCCCAGGACAGGGGTGTCCTACGAGCAGTACTTC
CDR3 protein: CASSHPRTGVSYEQYF

D gene: NA
V gene: TRBV7-9
J gene: TRBJ2-5
clone size: NA
CDR3 DNA: TGTGCCAGCAGCTTAAACCGGCAGGTAGAGACCCAGTACTTC
CDR3 protein: CASSLNRQVETQYF

D gene: NA
V gene: TRBV5-6
J gene: TRBJ1-6
clone size: NA
CDR3 DNA: TGTGCCAGCAGTACACAGGGTTATAATTCACCCCTCCACTTT
CDR3 protein: CASSTQGYNSPLHF

D gene: TRBD1
V gene: TRBV5-1
J gene: TRBJ2-7
clone size: NA
CDR3 DNA: TGCGCCAGCAGCTTAGAGACAGGGTTTCTCGAGCAGTACTTC
CDR3 protein: CASSLETGFLEQYF

D gene: NA
V gene: TRBV15
J gene: TRBJ2-7
clone size: NA
CDR3 DNA: TGTGCCACCAGCCGCCTAAAGGGGCCGTTAAACGAGCAGTACTTC
CDR3 protein: CATSRLKGPLNEQYF

D gene: NA
V gene: TRBV27
J gene: TRBJ2-7
clone size: NA
CDR3 DNA: TGTGCCAGCAGCATCATGCGGAGGGGCTACGAGCAGTACTTC
CDR3 protein: CASSIMRRGYEQYF

D gene: NA
V gene: TRBV15
J gene: TRBJ2-7
clone size: few
CDR3 DNA: TGTGCCACCAGCAGAGGCGGCAATTCCTACGAGCAGTACTTC
CDR3 protein: CATSRGGNSYEQYF

D gene: NA
V gene: TRBV27
J gene: TRBJ2-3
clone size: NA
CDR3 DNA: TGTGCCAGCAGTTTAAGGGGTTCAGATACGCAGTATTTT
CDR3 protein: CASSLRGSDTQYF

D gene: NA
V gene: TRBV7-7
J gene: TRBJ1-5
clone size: NA
CDR3 DNA: TGTGCTAGCAGCTTAGGAGGTGGGACACACACGGATCAGCCCCAGCATTTT
CDR3 protein: CASSLGGGTHTDQPQHF

D gene: NA
V gene: TRBV4-1
J gene: TRBJ1-2
clone size: few
CDR3 DNA: TGCGCCAGCAGCCAAGATCTAGGCTATGGCTACACCTTC
CDR3 protein: CASSQDLGYGYTF

D gene: TRBD1
V gene: TRBV6-5
J gene: TRBJ2-7
clone size: NA
CDR3 DNA: TGTGCCAGCAGACAGGACAGGGGGTTGTCCTACGAGCAGTACTTC
CDR3 protein: CASRQDRGLSYEQYF

D gene: TRBD2
V gene: TRBV11-2
J gene: TRBJ2-7
clone size: NA
CDR3 DNA: TGTGCCAGCAGCTCCCAGACTAGCAGCTACGAGCAGTACTTC
CDR3 protein: CASSSQTSSYEQYF

D gene: NA
V gene: TRBV6-6
J gene: TRBJ1-5
clone size: NA
CDR3 DNA: TGTGCCGGGGCGGACAGAAATAGCAATCAGCCCCAGCATTTT
CDR3 protein: CAGADRNSNQPQHF

D gene: NA
V gene: TRBV11-2
J gene: TRBJ2-1
clone size: NA
CDR3 DNA: TGTGCCAGCAGGTACGGGAGTAATGAGCAGTTCTTC
CDR3 protein: CASRYGSNEQFF

D gene: NA
V gene: TRBV28
J gene: TRBJ1-3
clone size: once
CDR3 DNA: TGTGCCAGCAGCAGGCAGGGAACCGGAAACACCATATATTTT
CDR3 protein: CASSRQGTGNTIYF

D gene: NA
V gene: TRBV28
J gene: TRBJ1-1
clone size: NA
CDR3 DNA: TGTGCCAGCAGTTTGCAGGGAGGGAGGGGGGCTTTCTTT
CDR3 protein: CASSLQGGRGAFF

D gene: TRBD1
V gene: TRBV28
J gene: TRBJ1-5
clone size: few
CDR3 DNA: TGTGCCAGCAGTGCCGGGACAGGGGACCATCAGCCCCAGCATTTT
CDR3 protein: CASSAGTGDHQPQHF